This T cell receptor (beta chain) appears in the sequencing data of a study of blood T cell repertoires in COVID-19. Participants were aged roughly 18 to 100 years from about two dozen US areas. Participant-reported clinical history was the basis for cohort assignment. Trimming cost V 3 bases and J 6 bases; bases outside gene matches: 14. The CDR3 has 17 residues. CDR1 is SNHLY, CDR2 FYNNEI, per germline. Authors' data handling: Estimation of nucleated cell counts was performed using reference gene primer amplification. Here immunoSEQ multiplex PCR was the method, and the copy in TCRdb shows in-frame clones only, minus some. V, J and clone size are those of that table, while D and trimming were read from the DNA. The sample includes 150,000 or so clones, about 90% seen only once; the top ten take 0.95% to 1.5%.

The origin of this receptor is a human donor with acute COVID-19. The donor label of this sample is uncertain. The source material was PBMCs or T cells enriched from blood (not recorded which). This sequence joins TRBV2 and TRBJ2-7, with TRBD2 matching over 10 bases. The CDR3 coding sequence is TGTGCCAGCAGTGAGCTGGGCACCAGGACTAGCGGAGGCGAGCAGTACTTC. Encoded protein: CASSELGTRTSGGEQYF.